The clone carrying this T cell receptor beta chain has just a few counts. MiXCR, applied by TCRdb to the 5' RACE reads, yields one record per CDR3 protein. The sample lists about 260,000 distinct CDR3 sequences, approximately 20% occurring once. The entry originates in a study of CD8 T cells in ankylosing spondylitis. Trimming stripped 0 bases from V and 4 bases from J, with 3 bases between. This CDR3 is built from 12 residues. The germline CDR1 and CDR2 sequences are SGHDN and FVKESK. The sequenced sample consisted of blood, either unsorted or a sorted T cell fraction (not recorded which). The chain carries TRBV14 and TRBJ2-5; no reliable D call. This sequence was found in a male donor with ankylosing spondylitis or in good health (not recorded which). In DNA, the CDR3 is TGTGCCAGCAGCCAAGATGTAGAGACCCAGTACTTC. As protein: CASSQDVETQYF. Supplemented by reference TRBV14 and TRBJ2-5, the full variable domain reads EAGVTQFPSHSVIEKGQTVTLRCDPISGHDNLYWYRRVMGKEIKFLLHFVKESKQDESGMPNNRFLAERTGGTYSTLKVQPAELEDSGVYFCASSQDVETQYFGPGTRLLVL.